These 14 T cell receptor beta chains originate from one sample sequenced in a study of blood T cell repertoires in COVID-19. Using immunoSEQ multiplex PCR, the repertoire was profiled, and TCRdb retains in-frame clones only, with some absent. The sample includes about 270,000 clones, about 81% of them seen just once. Input material: peripheral blood. Receptors were obtained from a human donor with COVID-19, enrolled during active disease. The donor label of this sample is uncertain.

The chain employs TRBV18 and TRBJ1-1; 7 nucleotides agree with TRBD1. V lost 2 bases and J lost 3; bases outside the gene matches: 3. Germline V gene lookup returns CDR1 KGHSH and CDR2 LQKENI. The CDR3 is made up of 14 amino acids. The CDR3, as DNA: TGTGCCAGCTCACCATCGGGACAGCACACTGAAGCTTTCTTT. As protein: CASSPSGQHTEAFF.

The chain uses TRBV4-1 and TRBJ1-2; D call uncertain. Germline loops: CDR1 MGHRA, CDR2 YSYEKL. Trimming took off 1 base at V and 0 bases at J, with 9 bases between the two ends. This CDR3 is 15 amino acids long. For the CDR3, the DNA is TGCGCCAGCAGCCAAGCGGGAGTCCCTAACTATGGCTACACCTTC. Residues: CASSQAGVPNYGYTF.

This chain uses TRBV4-1 with TRBJ1-3; the D gene is possibly TRBD1 (5 bases). V dropped 2 bases and J dropped 1 base, with 9 bases sitting between them. This CDR3 spans 15 amino acids. Germline loops: CDR1 MGHRA, CDR2 YSYEKL. The CDR3 spells CASSQRQGSGNTIYF. In DNA form, the CDR3 reads TGCGCCAGCAGCCAACGTCAGGGTTCTGGAAACACCATATATTTT.

The sample holds a few counts of this clone. The chain couples TRBV7-6 to TRBJ1-1; TRBD1 is a possible D gene (5 bases). This CDR3 is built from 17 residues. V lost 4 bases and J 1 base, leaving 19 bases between the germline ends. CDR1 is SGHVS, CDR2 FNYEAQ, per germline. This CDR3 is CASSSTAPLGGNTEAFF. In DNA, the CDR3 is TGTGCCAGCAGCTCAACAGCACCTCTGGGGGGGAACACTGAAGCTTTCTTT.

The genes are TRBV9 and TRBJ2-3, with D unresolved. This CDR3 contains 13 residues. The V gene's germline CDR1 is SGDLS and CDR2 YYNGEE. V was clipped by 3 bases and J by 0 bases, with 5 bases between them. The CDR3, as DNA: TGTGCCAGCAGCGGGAGCAGCACAGATACGCAGTATTTT. It encodes CASSGSSTDTQYF.

This chain connects TRBV19 to TRBJ1-1; the match to TRBD1 covers 9 bases. The CDR3 extends over 15 amino acids. Per the germline V gene, CDR1 is LNHDA and CDR2 is SQIVND (reference sequence). V was pared by 10 bases and J by 1 base, with 10 bases of the junction left unmatched. CDR3 DNA sequence: TGTGCCACCCGCCGGGACAGGGAGCGGAACACTGAAGCTTTCTTT. Translating gives CATRRDRERNTEAFF.

DNA of the CDR3: TGTGCCAGCAGCTCATCCACCGGACAGGTCTCTGGAAACACCATATATTTT. Protein sequence: CASSSSTGQVSGNTIYF. The chain recombines TRBV11-3 with TRBJ1-3, with 7 bases identical to TRBD1. The junction had 9 bases not matched to a gene; V was cut back by 4 bases and J by 0 bases. Germline values: CDR1 SGHNT, CDR2 YENEEA. The CDR3 totals 17 residues.

This chain joins TRBV7-3 and TRBJ2-1; 11 bases match TRBD1. The CDR3 contains 15 residues. Trimming removed 5 bases from V and 5 bases from J; junction bases left unmatched: 5. Germline lookup yields CDR1 SGHTA and CDR2 FQGTGA. DNA for the CDR3: TGTGCCAGCAGCCGGGACAGGGGGGCAAACAATGAGCAGTTCTTC. As protein: CASSRDRGANNEQFF.

The chain joins TRBV9 to TRBJ2-7, with 13 nucleotides matching TRBD2. V dropped 4 bases and J dropped 2; count of bases not matched to a gene: 15. Germline V gene lookup returns CDR1 SGDLS and CDR2 YYNGEE. The CDR3 sequence is 19 residues long. The CDR3 reads CASSSQAMGLAGTTYEQYF. CDR3 sequence (DNA): TGTGCCAGCAGCAGTCAAGCGATGGGACTAGCGGGAACGACCTACGAGCAGTACTTC.

This clone was picked up one time. The rearrangement uses TRBV10-3 and TRBJ2-1, with a possible D match to TRBD1 (6 bases). The ends were cut back, 0 bases at V and 5 bases at J, with 14 bases in the middle. In germline, CDR1 is ENHRY, CDR2 SYGVKD. The CDR3 covers 16 residues. Written as DNA, the CDR3 is TGTGCCATCAGTGAGTCAGTGGCCAGGGGAGACAATGAGCAGTTCTTC. Protein product: CAISESVARGDNEQFF.

The J gene is TRBJ2-1, the V gene TRBV11-3, with 7 bases identical to TRBD1. The germline V gene encodes CDR1 SGHNT and CDR2 YENEEA. V was clipped by 0 bases and J by 4 bases; unmatched bases: 6. This CDR3 region has 16 residues. Here the CDR3 reads CASSLDGTVGYNEQFF. The CDR3 DNA follows: TGTGCCAGCAGCTTAGACGGGACAGTAGGTTACAATGAGCAGTTCTTC.

The chain recombines TRBV9 with TRBJ2-5, with D perhaps TRBD2 (6 bases). Trimming took 4 bases from V and 5 from J, leaving 15 bases between them. Germline V gene data show CDR1 as SGDLS and CDR2 as YYNGEE. The CDR3 covers 14 residues. Here the CDR3 DNA reads TGTGCCAGCAGCAGGGGAGGAGAGCGGGAGACCCAGTACTTC. It specifies CASSRGGERETQYF.

The gene calls are TRBV7-2 and TRBJ2-7; a possible D gene is TRBD2 (5 bases). Germline V CDR1 and CDR2: SGHTA, FQGNSA. The CDR3 length is 14 residues. V gave up 3 bases and J gave up 5 bases, with 14 bases separating them. The CDR3 loop reads CASSFEGVVNEQYF. The CDR3 coding sequence is TGTGCCAGCAGCTTTGAGGGAGTGGTAAACGAGCAGTACTTC.

This sequence joins TRBV3-1 (or the pseudogene TRBV3-2) and TRBJ2-7, with 8 bases lining up with TRBD1. J was trimmed by 4 bases and V by 4 bases; bases with no gene match: 9. The CDR3 is 15 residues long. Germline CDR1 is LGHDT and CDR2 is YNNKEL (reference sequence). The CDR3 DNA sequence: TGTGCCAGCAGCCGAAGGGGCACAGGGGGATACGAGCAGTACTTC. Amino acids: CASSRRGTGGYEQYF.